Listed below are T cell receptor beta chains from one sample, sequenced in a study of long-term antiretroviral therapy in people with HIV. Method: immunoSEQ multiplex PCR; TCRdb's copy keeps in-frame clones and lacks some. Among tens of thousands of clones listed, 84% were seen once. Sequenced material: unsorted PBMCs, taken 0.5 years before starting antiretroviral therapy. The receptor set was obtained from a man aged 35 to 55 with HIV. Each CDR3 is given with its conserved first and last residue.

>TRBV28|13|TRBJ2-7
CASSPGGYYEQYF
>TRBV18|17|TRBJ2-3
CASSPPRVRGGTDTQYF
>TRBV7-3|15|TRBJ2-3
CASSLGGHGTDTQYF
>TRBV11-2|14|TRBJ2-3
CASSQDRGADTQYF
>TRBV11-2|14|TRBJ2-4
CASSLAEFRAIQYF
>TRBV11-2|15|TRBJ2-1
CASSAGQGAVNEQFF
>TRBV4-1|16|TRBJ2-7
CASSQDGDRPTYEQYF
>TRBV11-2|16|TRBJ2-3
CASSGRQGGSTDTQYF
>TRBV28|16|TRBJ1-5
CASSLSGGASNQPQHF
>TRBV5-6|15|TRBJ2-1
CASSLELAGTHEQFF
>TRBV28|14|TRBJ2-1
CASVGAGSRDEQFF
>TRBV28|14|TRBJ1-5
CASTQGVGNQPQHF
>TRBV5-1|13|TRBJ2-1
CASSPRQYNEQFF
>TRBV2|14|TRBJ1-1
CASSVILGTVEAFF
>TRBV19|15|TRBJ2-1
CASSIMAGGRNEQFF
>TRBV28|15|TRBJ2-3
CASIRSVTLKDTQYF
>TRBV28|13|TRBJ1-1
CASRLQGAPEAFF
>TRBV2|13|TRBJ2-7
CASSQGGLGEQYF
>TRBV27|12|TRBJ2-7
CASSFTGYEQYF
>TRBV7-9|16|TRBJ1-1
CASSLAGEWANTEAFF
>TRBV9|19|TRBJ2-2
CASSVNPSGGVGGTGELFF
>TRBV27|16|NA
CASSFAQVGAGYEQYF
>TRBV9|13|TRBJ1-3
CASSAPSPQVIYF
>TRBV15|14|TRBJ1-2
CATSRDTGNYGYTF
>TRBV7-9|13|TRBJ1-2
CASSFVPNYGYTF
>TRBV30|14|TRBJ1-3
CAWSAPASGNTIYF
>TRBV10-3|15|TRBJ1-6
CAISVEVAEGSPLHF
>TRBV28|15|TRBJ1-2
CASSFNSQGRSGYTF
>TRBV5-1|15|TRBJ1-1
CASSPRTGPGTEAFF
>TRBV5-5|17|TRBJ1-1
CASSYAGTGRENFEAFF
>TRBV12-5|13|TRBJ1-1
CASGLGQGGEAFF
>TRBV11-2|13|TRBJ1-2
CASSLDRTRGYTF
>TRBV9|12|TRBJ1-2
CASSVRGSGYTF
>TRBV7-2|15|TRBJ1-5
CASSLGRYSNQPQHF
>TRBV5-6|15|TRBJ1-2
CASSLDLKQGGGYTF
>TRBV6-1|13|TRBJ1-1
CASNKQGSTEAFF
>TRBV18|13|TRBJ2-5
CASSPGIEETQYF
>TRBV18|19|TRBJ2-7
CASSSFPPHVRDEFYEQYF
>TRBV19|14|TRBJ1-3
CASSPLGPGNTIYF
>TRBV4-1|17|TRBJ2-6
CASRTGQGTPGANVLTF
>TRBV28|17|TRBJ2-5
CASRNGLAGARGETQYF
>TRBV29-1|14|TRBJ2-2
CSVEWRGITGELFF
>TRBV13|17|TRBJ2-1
CASSLGTGGRSYNEQFF
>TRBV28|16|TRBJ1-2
CASRQTGQVLIYGYTF
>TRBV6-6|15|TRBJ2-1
CASSPGQGSYNEQFF
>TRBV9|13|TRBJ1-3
CASSGGNGNTIYF
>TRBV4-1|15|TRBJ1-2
CASSQRHGGNYGYTF
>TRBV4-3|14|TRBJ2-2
CASSQGMIAGELFF
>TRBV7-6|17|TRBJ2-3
CASSFLGPFAYTDTQYF
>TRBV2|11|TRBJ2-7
CASRGLEEQYF
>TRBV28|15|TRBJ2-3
CASSAQGDSTDTQYF
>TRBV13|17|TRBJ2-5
CASSYGLAGGAWETQYF
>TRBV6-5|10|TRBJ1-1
CASSYSGAFF